This T cell receptor beta chain was sequenced for a study of CD8 T cells in Susac syndrome. With random hexamers, about 0.5 to 1 ug RNA was reverse transcribed. Each CDR3 protein is one row after TCRdb ran MiXCR on the immunoSEQ multiplex PCR reads. Among tens of thousands of distinct CDR3 sequences listed, 85% to 95% were seen once. The clonotype originates from a human donor with multiple sclerosis. The sequenced material came from CD8+ T cells from PBMCs.

CDR3 in amino acids: CASSGISSGSTGELFF. For the CDR3, the DNA is TGTGCCAGCAGCGGAATTAGTAGCGGTTCCACCGGGGAGCTGTTTTTT. V is TRBV9 and J is TRBJ2-2; D might be TRBD2 (6 bases). This CDR3 is built from 16 residues. Germline V gives CDR1 SGDLS, CDR2 YYNGEE. Trimming shortened V by 3 bases and J by 4 bases, and 16 bases separated the two germline ends.